What follows are 20 T cell receptor beta chains derived from one specimen sequenced in a study of cytomegalovirus exposure and HLA in healthy donors. The PCR contained 60 Vbeta and 13 Jbeta primers. Clones were read by immunoSEQ multiplex PCR, and TCRdb kept only the in-frame ones, dropping some. The data contain about 120,000 clones, 60% to 85% of them singletons. The material sequenced was PBMCs. The receptors were gathered from a woman between 40 and 55 years old in good health and CMV-seropositive.

The chain couples TRBV10-2 to TRBJ1-2; the D gene is possibly TRBD1 (6 bases). Germline lookup yields CDR1 WSHSY and CDR2 SAAADI. The CDR3 is made up of 14 amino acids. V gave up 7 bases and J gave up 6 bases, with 18 bases separating them. DNA of the CDR3: TGCGCCAGCAAATCAGGGGTGCAGGGTCATGGCTACACCTTC. This gives the protein CASKSGVQGHGYTF.

The rearrangement joins TRBV15 to TRBJ1-4, with 8 positions matching TRBD1. Germline V gene data show CDR1 as LNHNV and CDR2 as YYDKDF (reference sequence). V was clipped by 0 bases and J by 4 bases; unmatched bases: 7. The CDR3 is 17 amino acids. The CDR3 is CATSRDMQGAFNEKLFF. CDR3 nucleotides: TGTGCCACCAGCAGAGATATGCAGGGGGCTTTTAATGAAAAACTGTTTTTT.

The V gene is TRBV28, the J gene TRBJ2-7; TRBD2 matches at 8 bases. This CDR3 is 15 amino acids long. The V segment lost 2 bases and the J segment 3 bases; nucleotides outside the gene matches: 6. Germline V lookup: CDR1 MDHEN, CDR2 SYDVKM. The CDR3 loop is CASSLAATSGYEQYF. The CDR3 DNA follows: TGTGCCAGCAGTTTAGCGGCCACTAGCGGCTACGAGCAGTACTTC.

This clone has only a few counts. The chain links TRBV6-1 to TRBJ2-7; TRBD1 might be the D (6 bases). This CDR3 is 14 amino acids long. V was pared by 3 bases and J by 2 bases, with 11 bases between. From germline, CDR1 is MNHNS and CDR2 SASEGT. CDR3 protein: CASSEYRVPYEQYF. Written as DNA, the CDR3 is TGTGCCAGCAGTGAGTACAGGGTCCCCTACGAGCAGTACTTC.

V gene TRBV7-2 combines with J gene TRBJ1-1; no firm D call. CDR1 SGHTA and CDR2 FQGNSA come from the germline V gene. The CDR3 is 12 residues long. V was shortened by 1 base and J by 7 bases, with 7 bases between the two germline ends. CDR3 amino acids: CASSLDPVEAFF. The DNA of the CDR3 is TGTGCCAGCAGCTTAGACCCAGTTGAAGCTTTCTTT.

The rearrangement links TRBV6-1 to TRBJ2-7; D gene unclear. The CDR3 covers 11 residues. V was trimmed by 2 bases and J by 4 bases, leaving 3 bases between them. Germline lookup yields CDR1 MNHNS and CDR2 SASEGT. CDR3 region: CASSERYEQYF. Here the CDR3 DNA reads TGTGCCAGCAGTGAACGGTACGAGCAGTACTTC.

This clone was seen only once. The chain employs TRBV13 and TRBJ2-7; the match to TRBD1 covers 10 bases. The CDR3 covers 14 residues. Germline CDR1 and CDR2: PRHDT and FYEKMQ (reference sequence). With V trimmed by 4 bases and J by 3 bases, 3 bases remained unmatched. The CDR3 nucleotides are TGTGCCAGCAGCTCGGACAGGGGGTACTACGAGCAGTACTTC. It yields the protein CASSSDRGYYEQYF.

The CDR3 DNA is TGTGCCAGCAGTTTACGACAGGGATGGAAAGAGACCCAGTACTTC. It is translated as CASSLRQGWKETQYF. The chain uses TRBV28 and TRBJ2-5; 7 positions agree with TRBD1. V lost 2 bases, J lost 3 bases, and 6 bases stayed unmatched. Germline V gives CDR1 MDHEN, CDR2 SYDVKM. This CDR3 is 15 amino acids long.

This clone came up once. The chain has TRBV30 and TRBJ1-4; TRBD1 might be the D (5 bases). CDR3 length: 16 amino acids. The V and J ends lost 4 bases and 1 base respectively, with 16 bases between them. Germline V gene lookup returns CDR1 GTSNPN and CDR2 SVGIG (reference sequence). CDR3: CAWTGVGEGTNEKLFF. For the CDR3, the DNA is TGTGCCTGGACTGGGGTAGGGGAGGGAACTAATGAAAAACTGTTTTTT.

The J gene is TRBJ2-7, the V gene TRBV19; weak D call: TRBD2 (6 bases). Germline V gives CDR1 LNHDA, CDR2 SQIVND (reference sequence). The V end was cut by 3 bases, the J end by 2 bases, with 11 bases between. This CDR3 spans 14 amino acids. The CDR3 region is CASSMELATYEQYF. The CDR3 DNA is TGTGCCAGTAGTATGGAACTAGCAACCTACGAGCAGTACTTC.

This chain uses TRBV6-6 with TRBJ2-1; TRBD2 matches at 9 bases. J gave up 6 bases and V 10 bases, and 7 bases lay outside the gene matches. The germline gives CDR1 MNHNY, CDR2 SVGAGI (reference sequence). This CDR3 has 13 residues. CDR3: CATLAGVTNEQFF. DNA of the CDR3: TGTGCCACCTTAGCGGGAGTTACCAATGAGCAGTTCTTC.

This chain connects TRBV10-3 to TRBJ1-2, with D possibly being TRBD1 (6 bases). The CDR3 contains 13 residues. CDR1 is ENHRY, CDR2 SYGVKD, per germline. Between the trimmed V and J ends, which lost 6 bases and 3 bases, there was a span of 11 bases. Here the CDR3 reads CAIRDSTHYGYTF. CDR3 coding DNA: TGTGCCATCAGGGACAGTACCCACTATGGCTACACCTTC.

This clone was detected only once. The V gene is TRBV10-3, the J gene TRBJ2-5; tentative D call: TRBD2 (6 bases). Germline values: CDR1 ENHRY, CDR2 SYGVKD. The CDR3 contains 12 residues. Trimming took off 8 bases at V and 1 base at J, with 8 bases between the two ends. CDR3 residues: CAIGGGQETQYF. CDR3 nucleotide sequence: TGTGCCATCGGGGGAGGCCAAGAGACCCAGTACTTC.

This clone was counted once. The V and J genes are TRBV29-1 and TRBJ1-1; D is uncertain. Trimming shortened V by 4 bases and J by 4 bases, and 4 bases separated the two germline ends. Germline CDR1 SQVTM, CDR2 ANQGSEA. There are 10 residues in the CDR3. The CDR3 here is CSVAFTEAFF. The CDR3 bases are TGCAGCGTTGCTTTCACTGAAGCTTTCTTT.

This clone has just a few counts. This chain uses TRBV27 with TRBJ2-7; possibly TRBD2 for D (6 bases). V lost 2 bases and J lost 7, with 21 bases in between. CDR3 length equals 16 residues. Germline assignment: CDR1 MNHEY and CDR2 SMNVEV (reference sequence). This chain's CDR3 is CASSLMGGASAGEQYF. CDR3 nucleotide sequence: TGTGCCAGCAGTTTAATGGGCGGGGCGTCGGCGGGGGAGCAGTACTTC.

This chain joins TRBV19 and TRBJ2-3, with D tentatively TRBD1 (5 bases). V lost 5 bases, J lost 3 bases, and 9 bases lay in between. This CDR3 is built from 13 residues. Per the germline V gene, CDR1 is LNHDA and CDR2 is SQIVND (reference sequence). This CDR3 reads CASSYRGTDTQYF. In DNA form, the CDR3 reads TGTGCCAGTAGTTATAGGGGAACAGATACGCAGTATTTT.

Turning to this clone: An end of the junction differs from the germline gene, which may be a read error. The chain combines TRBV9 with TRBJ1-6; tentatively, D is TRBD1 (5 bases). CDR3 length equals 15 residues. The V gene's germline CDR1 is SGDLS and CDR2 YYNGEE. The CDR3 loop is CASSVRDSYNSPLRF. The CDR3 bases are TGTGCCAGCAGCGTCAGGGATTCCTATAATTCACCCCTCCGCTTT. The variable domain in full, completed from reference TRBV9 and TRBJ1-6, reads DSGVTQTPKHLITATGQRVTLRCSPRSGDLSVYWYQQSLDQGLQFLIQYYNGEERAKGNILERFSAQQFPDLHSELNLSSLELGDSALYFCASSVRDSYNSPLRFGNGTRLTVT.

This chain links TRBV29-1 with TRBJ2-3, with 9 bases aligning to TRBD1. CDR3 length: 14 residues. The ends lost 3 bases at V and 5 bases at J; junction bases unmatched: 6. Germline CDR1 and CDR2: SQVTM and ANQGSEA. The CDR3 reads CSVEGLDRGDTQYF. CDR3 coding DNA: TGCAGCGTTGAGGGATTGGACAGGGGAGATACGCAGTATTTT.

V and J are TRBV19 and TRBJ2-1, with 9 bases fitting TRBD1. This CDR3 has 15 amino acids. With 4 bases clipped from V and 8 bases from J, the junction kept 9 bases outside the gene matches. Per germline, CDR1 LNHDA and CDR2 SQIVND (reference sequence). CDR3 sequence reads: CASSTGQGRFDEQFF. The CDR3 DNA sequence: TGTGCCAGTAGTACTGGACAGGGGCGCTTCGATGAGCAGTTCTTC.

This sequence joins TRBV20-1 and TRBJ2-7; tentatively, D is TRBD1 (5 bases). The CDR3 has 11 amino acids. Germline V gives CDR1 DFQATT, CDR2 SNEGSKA (reference sequence). Trimming removed 7 bases at V and 6 bases at J, with 13 bases between. The CDR3 loop is CSVPQGSEQYF. CDR3 sequence (DNA): TGCAGTGTCCCGCAGGGAAGCGAGCAGTACTTC.